These 22 T cell receptor beta chains came from one sample sequenced in a study of T-cell reconstitution after alpha-beta-depleted transplantation in children. Molecular barcoding with unique molecular identifiers was used for the TCRbeta library. TCRdb itself ran the PCR reads through MiXCR, one entry per CDR3 protein. The sample has about 350,000 distinct CDR3 sequences, roughly 15% seen once. The starting material was PBMCs, obtained from the stem cell graft. The receptors derive from a human donor who donated a stem cell graft to a child with Fanconi anemia.

This clonotype occurred a few times. The chain is built from TRBV11-2 and TRBJ2-2; TRBD1 matches at 8 bases. The CDR3 runs 16 residues. CDR1 is SGHAT, CDR2 FQNNGV, per germline. J was trimmed by 0 bases and V by 2 bases; bases with no gene match: 2. CDR3 nucleotide sequence: TGTGCCAGCAGCTTACGGACAGGGACGAACACCGGGGAGCTGTTTTTT. It specifies CASSLRTGTNTGELFF.

The V and J genes are TRBV2 and TRBJ2-1; D is possibly TRBD1 (5 bases). V lost 7 bases and J 6 bases, leaving 16 bases between the germline ends. Germline CDR1 is SNHLY and CDR2 is FYNNEI. The CDR3 length is 14 residues. CDR3 bases: TGTGCCAGCACCGATGGGGCCCGGGTCAATGAGCAGTTCTTC. Protein: CASTDGARVNEQFF.

This clonotype was detected a few times. DNA of the CDR3: TGTGCCAGCTCACCAGGGGGCTTCGACAATGAGCAGTTCTTC. Translation gives CASSPGGFDNEQFF. V and J are TRBV18 and TRBJ2-1, with a weak D call TRBD1 (6 bases). The V gene lost 2 bases and the J gene lost 5 bases, with 10 bases spanning the gap. This CDR3 comprises 14 residues. Germline V CDR1 and CDR2: KGHSH, LQKENI.

This clonotype was seen many times. The V and J genes are TRBV10-2 and TRBJ1-6; no reliable D call. V was trimmed by 3 bases and J by 8 bases, leaving 11 bases between them. The CDR3 length is 14 residues. CDR1 is WSHSY and CDR2 is SAAADI in the germline V gene. The DNA for the CDR3 is TGCGCCAGCAGTGATGTAGGGCCCGATTCACCCCTCCACTTT. It translates to CASSDVGPDSPLHF.

This clonotype came up a few times. The chain links TRBV14 to TRBJ2-7, with 7 bases lining up with TRBD1. The CDR3 totals 15 residues. The trim removed 1 base at V and 3 bases at J, leaving 6 bases unmatched. Germline V lookup: CDR1 SGHDN, CDR2 FVKESK. Here the CDR3 reads CASSQGTGLYYEQYF. DNA of the CDR3: TGTGCCAGCAGCCAAGGGACAGGACTTTACTACGAGCAGTACTTC.

This clonotype has ten or more counts. CDR3 in amino acids: CASSFPGEATGELFF. CDR3 DNA: TGTGCCAGCAGCTTCCCGGGAGAGGCGACCGGGGAGCTGTTTTTT. This chain joins TRBV5-6 and TRBJ2-2; D may be TRBD2 (6 bases). CDR3 length: 15 amino acids. Trimming removed 2 bases at V and 5 bases at J, with 13 bases between. Per germline, CDR1 SGHDT and CDR2 YYEEEE.

The chain is built from TRBV20-1 and TRBJ2-5; 8 bases match TRBD2. The length of the CDR3 is 15 residues. Germline loops: CDR1 DFQATT, CDR2 SNEGSKA (reference sequence). Losses at the gene ends were 3 bases for V and 0 bases for J; bases not matched to a gene: 6. In DNA form, the CDR3 reads TGCAGTGCTAGTTCGGGGGGGCAAAACCAAGAGACCCAGTACTTC. This translates into CSASSGGQNQETQYF.

This clonotype has ten or more counts. The J gene is TRBJ2-2, the V gene TRBV28; D uncertain. Germline CDR1 MDHEN, CDR2 SYDVKM. V lost 5 bases, J lost 0 bases, and 16 bases lay in between. This CDR3 contains 17 residues. CDR3 DNA: TGTGCCAGCAGTATACTTACTATAGCCACGAACACCGGGGAGCTGTTTTTT. Residues: CASSILTIATNTGELFF.

This clonotype was seen a handful of times. The chain joins TRBV5-1 to TRBJ2-3; tentatively, D is TRBD2 (6 bases). The CDR3 has 16 residues. V was cut by 3 bases and J by 3 bases, with 17 bases left in between. Germline V lookup: CDR1 SGHRS, CDR2 YFSETQ. The CDR3 loop reads CASSSRAGRQTDTQYF. The DNA of the CDR3 is TGCGCCAGCAGCTCCCGGGCGGGAAGGCAGACAGATACGCAGTATTTT.

This clonotype has a single count. The chain uses TRBV5-1 and TRBJ2-5; D might be TRBD2 (5 bases). V was cut by 3 bases and J by 4 bases, with 19 bases left in between. The length of the CDR3 is 16 residues. Germline values: CDR1 SGHRS, CDR2 YFSETQ. The DNA for the CDR3 is TGCGCCAGCAGCTCCTCGACGGATAACCGGGGAGAGACCCAGTACTTC. It codes for CASSSSTDNRGETQYF.

This clonotype was observed many times. This chain connects TRBV5-5 to TRBJ2-1, with D perhaps TRBD2 (5 bases). Per the germline V gene, CDR1 is SGHKS and CDR2 is YYEKEE (reference sequence). Trimming removed 7 bases at V and 0 bases at J, with 11 bases between. The CDR3 covers 14 residues. CDR3 in DNA: TGTGCCAGCGGCCATGGGAGCTCCTACAATGAGCAGTTCTTC. It specifies CASGHGSSYNEQFF.

The rearrangement joins TRBV12-3 or TRBV12-4 to TRBJ1-1; no clear D. The germline V and J ends were trimmed by 1 base and 3 bases, with 12 bases remaining between them. This CDR3 region has 15 residues. In DNA, the CDR3 is TGTGCCAGCAGTTTAGAGGCGGATTTGGACACTGAAGCTTTCTTT. The encoded protein is CASSLEADLDTEAFF.

The chain employs TRBV6-1 and TRBJ1-1; D is undetermined. Trimming removed 1 base at V and 5 bases at J, with 11 bases between. Germline CDR1 reads MNHNS; CDR2 reads SASEGT. This CDR3 is built from 14 residues. The CDR3 loop reads CASSEVVKRTEAFF. The CDR3 nucleotides read TGTGCCAGCAGTGAAGTGGTTAAGAGGACTGAAGCTTTCTTT.

This chain connects TRBV20-1 to TRBJ2-3; no clear D gene. The CDR3 extends over 11 amino acids. Germline V gene data show CDR1 as DFQATT and CDR2 as SNEGSKA (reference sequence). V lost 6 bases to trimming and J lost 2 bases, with 6 bases between them. CDR3 DNA: TGCAGTGCCGGGCACACAGATACGCAGTATTTT. Translating gives CSAGHTDTQYF.

The rearrangement links TRBV19 to TRBJ2-1; TRBD2 might be the D (5 bases). This CDR3 has 15 residues. V was shortened by 4 bases and J by 0 bases, with 10 bases between the two germline ends. Looked up from germline, CDR1 is LNHDA and CDR2 is SQIVND (reference sequence). The chain's CDR3 is CASSKSGNSYNEQFF. The CDR3 DNA sequence: TGTGCCAGTAGTAAAAGCGGAAACTCCTACAATGAGCAGTTCTTC.

This clonotype was counted ten times or more. V usage is TRBV4-3 and J usage is TRBJ2-3; D gene ambiguous. The CDR3 contains 15 residues. Germline CDR1 is LGHNA and CDR2 is YSLEER. V lost 4 bases and J lost 5, with 16 bases in between. CDR3 nucleotides: TGCGCCAGCAGCCCGAGGAAGGGTTTTTTAGATACGCAGTATTTT. Translated: CASSPRKGFLDTQYF.

This clonotype was detected only a few times. The chain recombines TRBV5-1 with TRBJ1-1; D unclear. The CDR3 spans 15 residues. Germline V CDR1 and CDR2: SGHRS, YFSETQ. Trimming stripped 0 bases from V and 1 base from J, with 10 bases between. In nucleotides, the CDR3 is TGCGCCAGCAGCTTGGCCGGCGGAGCGAACACTGAAGCTTTCTTT. It encodes CASSLAGGANTEAFF.

This chain connects TRBV7-2 to TRBJ2-7, with D possibly being TRBD1 (7 bases). CDR3 length: 13 residues. Germline V CDR1 and CDR2: SGHTA, FQGNSA. Trimming removed 5 bases at V and 5 bases at J, with 13 bases between. CDR3 in DNA: TGTGCCAGCAGCATCGCAGGGGGGCACGAGCAGTACGTC. This codes for CASSIAGGHEQYV.

The chain is built from TRBV20-1 and TRBJ2-2; no reliable D call. The V gene lost 1 base and the J gene lost 9 bases, with 18 bases spanning the gap. Germline V gene data show CDR1 as DFQATT and CDR2 as SNEGSKA (reference sequence). The CDR3 runs to 15 residues. For the CDR3, the DNA is TGCAGTGCTAGAGCCCAATCGTCTCCAAGTAGGGAGCTGTTTTTT. This codes for CSARAQSSPSRELFF.

The rearrangement uses TRBV20-1 and TRBJ2-1; tentative D call: TRBD2 (5 bases). Germline V CDR1 and CDR2: DFQATT, SNEGSKA (reference sequence). The CDR3 runs to 15 residues. The ends were cut back, 0 bases at V and 8 bases at J, with 17 bases in the middle. The CDR3 nucleotides are TGCAGTGCTAGAGACGATGGGTCAGCCGGGGATGAGCAGTTCTTC. This translates into CSARDDGSAGDEQFF.

This clonotype was seen a handful of times. The V gene is TRBV12-3 or TRBV12-4, the J gene TRBJ2-3; unclear D gene. V lost 7 bases, J lost 2 bases, and 13 bases lay in between. The CDR3 loop spans 14 amino acids. The CDR3 DNA reads TGTGCCAGCACCCCGGTTACAGCCACAGATACGCAGTATTTT. Its translation is CASTPVTATDTQYF.

The table lists this clonotype with a few counts. The V and J genes are TRBV14 and TRBJ2-5; the match to TRBD2 covers 8 bases. The CDR3 extends over 13 amino acids. V dropped 3 bases and J dropped 8; count of bases not matched to a gene: 5. CDR1 is SGHDN, CDR2 FVKESK, per germline. This CDR3 reads CASSHTSGHTQYF. CDR3 in DNA: TGTGCCAGCAGCCATACTAGCGGCCATACCCAGTACTTC.